This T cell receptor (beta chain) was recorded in a study of human T cells and chemical hapten exposure. At the level of the study: Readings were taken at 6 days from patch tests that had applied 0.01% DPC to the upper back.

TCRdb recomputed calls from the RACE reads with MiXCR, one row per CDR3 protein. This sample carries 95,000 to 150,000 distinct CDR3 sequences, approximately 13% of them seen once, and the ten largest clones take around 2.7%. Stated time point: pre-sensitization, week 0. Treatment meaning: therapeutic diphenylcyclopropenone sensitization with weekly scalp DPC. Notes on the study in general: The donors suffered from alopecia, so their immune response may not match that of healthy people.

The CDR3 covers 14 residues. V was trimmed by 4 bases and J by 2 bases, leaving 9 bases between them. The germline CDR1 and CDR2 sequences are LGHNA and YSLEER. Note on this clonotype: Its antigen is still unknown.

The clonotype comes from a young woman with alopecia areata. Some clones in this sample may be carry-over from other donors' samples. Sequences were derived from whole blood, sampled in connection with sensitization to the hapten diphenylcyclopropenone (DPC). The V and J genes are TRBV4-3 and TRBJ2-1; D unresolved. In DNA, the CDR3 is TGCGCCAGCAGCCGTGCGGTTGCCTACAATGAGCAGTTCTTC. This sequence encodes CASSRAVAYNEQFF.